This is a list of T cell receptor beta chains from one sample in a study of T cell responses to AZD1222 COVID-19 vaccine. TCRdb's copy holds only in-frame clones and misses some; the assay was immunoSEQ multiplex PCR. The sample consists of some 120,000 clones, around 90% of them appearing once. The specimen was peripheral blood, collected on day 0 of AZD1222 vaccination. These receptors were taken from an adult in good health. CDR3s leave out the opening cysteine and the closing phenylalanine or tryptophan. The D gene is left open where the match is weak.

-	TRBJ1-1	TRBV6-5	ASTPIRVPDTEAF
-	TRBJ2-7	TRBV6-4	ASTPIQGTGAYEQY
TRBD1	TRBJ1-3	TRBV7-6	ASSLSGTAGNTIY
TRBD2	TRBJ2-1	TRBV10-2	ASSESRGRGSYNEQF
-	TRBJ1-2	TRBV6-1	ASSETGIYGYT
-	TRBJ1-6	TRBV6-5	ASRAGWRSPLH
-	TRBJ2-7	TRBV29-1	SVAGVFSYEQY
-	TRBJ2-7	TRBV5-4	ASSEGGTDYEQY
-	TRBJ1-2	TRBV6-5	ASSYLQAGAYGYT
-	TRBJ2-1	TRBV7-3	ASSLLVQGTGNEQF
-	TRBJ1-2	TRBV7-6	ASSQTGELSNYGYT
TRBD2	TRBJ2-1	TRBV28	ASTLAGLYNEQF
-	TRBJ1-1	TRBV7-6	ASSQRQAKNTEAF
-	TRBJ2-1	TRBV5-1	ASSTGTNREF
TRBD1	TRBJ2-2	TRBV7-3	ASSPSGQGTGELF
-	TRBJ2-7	TRBV14	ASSQDPGGSHEQY
-	TRBJ2-7	TRBV7-2	ASSSFVVSYEQY
-	TRBJ1-3	TRBV9	ASSVGMGNTIY
-	TRBJ2-5	TRBV6-5	ASSRTRQETQY
-	TRBJ1-5	TRBV19	ASSARRTSNQPQH
TRBD1	TRBJ1-2	TRBV14	ASSPMTGVYYGYT
-	TRBJ2-7	TRBV2	ASSDRDYEQY
-	TRBJ2-1	TRBV9	ASSVEGGYYNEQF
-	TRBJ2-7	TRBV12-3/TRBV12-4	ASRTGYEQY
-	TRBJ1-5	TRBV2	ASNEGGSSQPQH
TRBD1	TRBJ1-6	TRBV5-1	ASSRGQDRNSPLH
-	TRBJ2-1	TRBV10-2	ASSSGASEEQF
-	TRBJ2-7	TRBV5-1	ASSAQGNEQY
TRBD1	TRBJ1-4	TRBV9	ASSVDEGTGEKLF
TRBD1	TRBJ1-3	TRBV7-9	ASSHGTVSSGNTIY
-	TRBJ1-2	TRBV2	ASSEGPNYGYT
-	TRBJ1-6	TRBV15	ATSGASYNSPLH
-	TRBJ2-7	TRBV16	ASSQSYKSYEQY
-	TRBJ2-7	TRBV11-2	ASSRTQQSSYEQY
-	TRBJ2-5	TRBV6-2/TRBV6-3	ASSYLGRSQETQY
-	TRBJ1-2	TRBV3-1/TRBV3-2	ASSHGVNYGYT
-	TRBJ2-7	TRBV27	ASSFGGLTYEQY
-	TRBJ2-1	TRBV7-2	ASSSLSNNEQF
-	TRBJ2-7	TRBV28	ALGDGDSYEQY
TRBD2	TRBJ2-7	TRBV6-2/TRBV6-3	ASSSARLAGGWEQY
TRBD1	TRBJ2-1	TRBV24-1	ATSDTRQGGIEQF
-	TRBJ2-7	TRBV5-6	ASSLYVSYEQY
TRBD2	TRBJ2-7	TRBV7-2	ASSTGAGKEQY
-	TRBJ1-4	TRBV7-5	ARRPQATNEKLF
-	TRBJ1-2	TRBV6-5	ASRLEGVGGYT
-	TRBJ1-5	TRBV19	ASSMVEVFNQPQH
TRBD1	TRBJ2-2	TRBV6-5	AISDRATGELF
-	TRBJ2-1	TRBV4-3	ASSQGEAGSYNEQF
-	TRBJ1-5	TRBV30	AWSSGNQPQH
-	TRBJ1-1	TRBV6-5	ASSLQGVINTEAF
TRBD2	TRBJ2-1	TRBV11-2	ASRDPGLVVREQF
-	TRBJ2-4	TRBV28	ASSLWPLAKNIQY
TRBD2	TRBJ2-7	TRBV10-3	AISFAGGYEQY